The 11 T cell receptor beta chains below were found in one sample sequenced in a study of blood T cell repertoires in COVID-19. Profiled with immunoSEQ multiplex PCR; TCRdb holds only in-frame clones, not every one. This sample has under 300,000 clones, with around 90% found just once. The sequencing sample was made of peripheral blood. These receptor sequences come from a woman between 65 and 79 years old with active or convalescent COVID-19.

V gene TRBV6-4 combines with J gene TRBJ2-2; possibly TRBD2 for D (5 bases). The V gene lost 4 bases and the J gene lost 5 bases, with 11 bases spanning the gap. CDR3 size: 14 residues. Germline V CDR1 and CDR2: MRHNA, SNTAGT. The CDR3 protein is CASSAAGQTGELFF. Here the CDR3 DNA reads TGTGCCAGCAGTGCTGCGGGTCAAACCGGGGAGCTGTTTTTT.

This sequence joins TRBV5-6 and TRBJ1-5, with D perhaps matching TRBD1 (5 bases). The V end lost 4 bases, the J end lost 3 bases, and 23 bases lay between the germline ends. This CDR3 comprises 18 residues. The germline V gene encodes CDR1 SGHDT and CDR2 YYEEEE. This CDR3 reads CASSRRVAYRSNNQPQHF. The CDR3 DNA sequence: TGTGCCAGCAGCCGTCGGGTAGCTTACAGGTCGAACAATCAGCCCCAGCATTTT.

The chain joins TRBV4-2 to TRBJ2-1, with 8 bases matching TRBD2. This CDR3 is built from 17 residues. The ends lost 2 bases at V and 6 bases at J; junction bases unmatched: 12. The germline CDR1 and CDR2 sequences are LGHNA and YNFKEQ. The CDR3 is CASSQTIGGGPGNEQFF. The CDR3 DNA reads TGTGCCAGCAGCCAAACAATAGGCGGGGGGCCTGGCAATGAGCAGTTCTTC.

The chain combines TRBV10-2 with TRBJ1-1; unclear D gene. V was pared by 5 bases and J by 4 bases, with 20 bases between. The CDR3 is made up of 16 amino acids. CDR1 WSHSY and CDR2 SAAADI come from the germline V gene. The CDR3 protein is CASSTTSPGAGTEAFF. In nucleotides, the CDR3 is TGCGCCAGCAGTACGACATCCCCGGGAGCGGGCACTGAAGCTTTCTTT.

This clone occurred many times. The chain couples TRBV12-3 or TRBV12-4 to TRBJ2-7; D gene uncertain. The V end lost 5 bases, the J end lost 5 bases, and 13 bases lay between the germline ends. This CDR3 spans 13 amino acids. The CDR3 DNA sequence: TGTGCCAGCAGTCCTGGTATGGGCCACGAGCAGTACTTC. This translates into CASSPGMGHEQYF.

The chain uses TRBV5-1 and TRBJ2-1; 11 bases match TRBD2. This CDR3 contains 15 residues. CDR1 is SGHRS, CDR2 YFSETQ, per germline. With 0 bases clipped from V and 6 bases from J, the junction kept 2 bases outside the gene matches. In DNA, the CDR3 is TGCGCCAGCAGCTTGGGACTAGCGGGGCCCAATGAGCAGTTCTTC. Its protein is CASSLGLAGPNEQFF.

This rearrangement joins TRBV2 to TRBJ1-4, with TRBD1 identical over 7 bases. Germline CDR1 reads SNHLY; CDR2 reads FYNNEI. Losses at the gene ends were 1 base for V and 8 bases for J; bases not matched to a gene: 10. The CDR3 length is 16 residues. CDR3 sequence: CASSEGSQGLGEKLFF. In DNA form, the CDR3 reads TGTGCCAGCAGTGAAGGCTCACAGGGGTTGGGGGAAAAACTGTTTTTT.

The rearrangement uses TRBV9 and TRBJ2-1; 8 bases match TRBD2. Germline assignment: CDR1 SGDLS and CDR2 YYNGEE. The CDR3 sequence is 21 residues long. Trimming removed 0 bases from V and 6 bases from J; junction bases left unmatched: 23. CDR3 bases: TGTGCCAGCAGCGTAGGAGTTGGGGGTGAGCGGGGGCCCTCAACTCTCAATGAGCAGTTCTTC. It codes for CASSVGVGGERGPSTLNEQFF. Full variable domain (outside the CDR3, taken from reference TRBV9 and TRBJ2-1): DSGVTQTPKHLITATGQRVTLRCSPRSGDLSVYWYQQSLDQGLQFLIQYYNGEERAKGNILERFSAQQFPDLHSELNLSSLELGDSALYFCASSVGVGGERGPSTLNEQFFGPGTRLTVL.

The V call is TRBV21-1, the J call TRBJ1-4. TRBV21-1 is a known pseudogene. CDR3 length: 17 amino acids. The CDR3 DNA reads TGTGCCAGCAGCAAAGAATGCCCCCGGGTTGGAAGTGAAAAACTGTTTTTT. Its protein is CASSKECPRVGSEKLFF.

The genes are TRBV5-8 and TRBJ1-1; 7 bases match TRBD1. Trimming removed 2 bases from V and 5 bases from J; junction bases left unmatched: 9. The length of the CDR3 is 15 residues. Germline CDR1 reads SGHTS; CDR2 reads YDEGEE. The DNA for the CDR3 is TGTGCCAGCAGCTTCGTAGACAGGGTGCCAACTGAAGCTTTCTTT. It is translated as CASSFVDRVPTEAFF.

The chain is built from TRBV21-1 and TRBJ2-6; TRBD2 is the table's D call and was not checked against the DNA. TRBV21-1 is classified as a pseudogene. This CDR3 region has 19 residues. This CDR3 reads CASSLKRGAPGCGANVLTF. CDR3 in DNA: TGTGCCAGCAGCCTGAAACGGGGGGCACCGGGATGTGGGGCCAACGTCCTGACTTTC.